This T cell receptor beta chain was sequenced during a study of cytomegalovirus exposure and HLA in healthy donors. Overall study findings and caveats: TCR clusters originating in the first cohort tended to co-occur in the 120 validation repertoires, according to a later analysis.

TCRdb's copy holds only in-frame clones and misses some; the assay was immunoSEQ multiplex PCR. The data show roughly 250,000 clones, with approximately 83% seen just once and around 1.2% held by the top ten. Worth noting for this clone: Its antigen is unidentified.

The TCR sequence derives from a woman aged 25 to 39 in good health and CMV-seropositive. Material: PBMCs.

CDR3 nucleotide sequence: TGTGCCAGCAGACACAGGGAGGGGGATGAAAAACTGTTTTTT. This codes for CASRHREGDEKLFF. The V gene is TRBV7-9, the J gene TRBJ1-4; D is possibly TRBD1 (6 bases). This CDR3 is built from 14 residues. V was trimmed by 6 bases and J by 6 bases, leaving 14 bases between them. CDR1 is SEHNR and CDR2 is FQNEAQ in the germline V gene (reference sequence). Full variable domain (missing parts from reference TRBV7-9 and TRBJ1-4): DTGVSQNPRHKITKRGQNVTFRCDPISEHNRLYWYRQTLGQGPEFLTYFQNEAQLEKSRLLSDRFSAERPKGSFSTLEIQRTEQGDSAMYLCASRHREGDEKLFFGSGTQLSVL.